The sequence of this TCR beta chain was determined in a study of shared T cell receptors in the human thymus. TCRdb's table, derived via immunoSEQ multiplex PCR, lists solely in-frame clones and lacks some. The data contain 700,000 to 750,000 clones, over 75% of them singletons. This clone was observed a single time. The same sample was also used in a study of human thymus T cells. As that report states: Having surgery to correct congenital heart defects, healthy Finnish infants acted as the donors. Thymic resections from corrective heart surgery supplied the tissue. V and J genes seemed to be used with bias in thymic and blood repertoires. Unrelated individuals had highly overlapping thymic repertoires, as reported in related research.

This sequence originates from a girl in the first two years of life with a congenital heart defect. Sample: thymocytes.

In DNA, the CDR3 is TGTGCCAGCAGCGCTCAGGGGGGCCACAATGAGCAGTTCTTC. Amino acids: CASSAQGGHNEQFF. V gene TRBV9 combines with J gene TRBJ2-1; perhaps TRBD1 as D (7 bases). Germline V gene data show CDR1 as SGDLS and CDR2 as YYNGEE. V shed 3 bases and J shed 5 bases, with 12 bases lying between them. The CDR3 contains 14 residues.